This T cell receptor beta chain was observed in a study of blood T cell repertoires in COVID-19. Study-level background: Spain, Italy and the United States supplied samples that represented acute and convalescent COVID-19. The analysed material was cDNA or gDNA that came from T cells, B-cell-depleted T cells, or PBMCs.

The V end lost 3 bases, the J end lost 2 bases, and 5 bases lay between the germline ends. The germline V gene has CDR1 SGHNT and CDR2 YYREEE (reference sequence). The CDR3 loop spans 12 amino acids. Original methodology: Amplifying reference gene primers gave estimates of nucleated cell counts. The repertoire was sequenced with immunoSEQ multiplex PCR; TCRdb's copy has only in-frame clones and lacks some. The V and J calls and clone size were taken over from that table, and D and trimming were inferred from the DNA. This table holds about 370,000 clones, about 87% found once. Patients at the Seattle site were enrolled during active infection and followed longitudinally.

The sequenced sample consisted of peripheral blood. V gene TRBV5-4 combines with J gene TRBJ2-5; D uncertain. The receptor was derived from a woman in her twenties or thirties with COVID-19, enrolled during active disease. The CDR3 DNA reads TGTGCCAGCAGCTCCAGACAAGAGACCCAGTACTTC. This codes for CASSSRQETQYF. The full variable domain, with the rest looked up from reference TRBV5-4 and TRBJ2-5, is ETGVTQSPTHLIKTRGQQVTLRCSSQSGHNTVSWYQQALGQGPQFIFQYYREEENGRGNFPPRFSGLQFPNYSSELNVNALELDDSALYLCASSSRQETQYFGPGTRLLVL.